The 21 T cell receptor beta chains below all came from one sample that was sequenced in a study of blood T cell repertoires in COVID-19. Sequenced by immunoSEQ multiplex PCR; TCRdb stores in-frame clones only, minus some. The repertoire includes 300,000 to 350,000 clones, roughly 90% of them detected once, and roughly 2.3% sits in the top ten. The sample consisted of peripheral blood. The source of these receptors is a man between 18 and 29 years old with active or convalescent COVID-19.

The chain is built from TRBV27 and TRBJ1-1; unclear D gene. Germline V gene sequence: CDR1 MNHEY, CDR2 SMNVEV (reference sequence). Trimming shortened V by 4 bases and J by 8 bases, and 14 bases separated the two germline ends. The CDR3 covers 13 residues. The CDR3 DNA reads TGTGCCAGCAGTTCGCCGGGAGGCCGAGAAGCTTTCTTT. As protein: CASSSPGGREAFF.

The V and J genes are TRBV10-2 and TRBJ1-3; unclear D gene. Trimming took 3 bases from V and 1 from J, leaving 10 bases between them. Per the germline V gene, CDR1 is WSHSY and CDR2 is SAAADI. This CDR3 comprises 15 residues. As DNA, the CDR3 is TGCGCCAGCAGTGAACCGGGGTGGTCTGGAAACACCATATATTTT. Translated: CASSEPGWSGNTIYF.

J is TRBJ1-2 and V is TRBV3-1 (or the pseudogene TRBV3-2); possibly TRBD1 for D (5 bases). The V and J ends lost 0 bases and 4 bases respectively, with 18 bases between them. This CDR3 has 17 amino acids. Germline assignment: CDR1 LGHDT and CDR2 YNNKEL (reference sequence). The chain's CDR3 is CASSQDRATESFYGYTF. CDR3 nucleotide sequence: TGTGCCAGCAGCCAAGACAGAGCGACAGAGAGTTTCTATGGCTACACCTTC.

This chain links TRBV5-1 with TRBJ2-5; the match to TRBD2 covers 12 bases. CDR3 size: 16 residues. CDR1 is SGHRS, CDR2 YFSETQ, per germline. J gave up 4 bases and V 1 base, and 5 bases lay outside the gene matches. Written as DNA, the CDR3 is TGCGCCAGCAGCTTGCCTAGCGGGGGGGCCGGAGAGACCCAGTACTTC. Protein sequence: CASSLPSGGAGETQYF.

V and J are TRBV6-5 and TRBJ1-5; 9 bases line up with TRBD1. V lost 6 bases, J lost 10 bases, and 10 bases stayed unmatched. This CDR3 has 14 amino acids. The germline V gene has CDR1 MNHEY and CDR2 SVGAGI. For the CDR3, the DNA is TGTGCCAGCAGGAAGAACAGGGGGCCCAGCCCCCAGCATTTT. Amino acid sequence: CASRKNRGPSPQHF.

The genes are TRBV5-5 and TRBJ2-5; 14 nucleotides line up with TRBD2. After removal of 4 bases from V and 5 bases from J, the junction contained 7 bases not matched to a gene. The CDR3 loop spans 16 amino acids. Germline CDR1 SGHKS, CDR2 YYEKEE (reference sequence). The CDR3 sequence: CASSPGTSGSLETQYF. CDR3 DNA sequence: TGTGCCAGCAGCCCCGGGACTAGCGGGAGTTTGGAGACCCAGTACTTC. Using reference TRBV5-5 and TRBJ2-5 for the parts outside the CDR3, the full variable domain is DAGVTQSPTHLIKTRGQQVTLRCSPISGHKSVSWYQQVLGQGPQFIFQYYEKEERGRGNFPDRFSARQFPNYSSELNVNALLLGDSALYLCASSPGTSGSLETQYFGPGTRLLVL.

The genes are TRBV7-9 and TRBJ2-1; tentative D call: TRBD2 (6 bases). CDR3 length: 13 residues. Trimming cost V 5 bases and J 10 bases, with 15 bases left between them. Germline V CDR1 and CDR2: SEHNR, FQNEAQ (reference sequence). The CDR3 bases are TGTGCCAGCAGCCCCGCGCGGGGCGGGGAGCAGTTCTTC. This gives the protein CASSPARGGEQFF.

This clone was observed at least ten times. The genes are TRBV7-8 and TRBJ2-3; 9 bases map to TRBD1. J gave up 4 bases and V 5 bases, and 7 bases lay outside the gene matches. The CDR3 sequence is 15 residues long. Germline lookup yields CDR1 SGHVS and CDR2 FQNEAQ. CDR3 in amino acids: CASSVNRGPSDTQYF. The CDR3 DNA reads as TGTGCCAGCAGCGTAAACAGGGGGCCATCAGATACGCAGTATTTT.

This clone showed up just once. The chain carries TRBV6-5 and TRBJ2-7; a weak D match, TRBD1 (6 bases). The germline gives CDR1 MNHEY, CDR2 SVGAGI. V gave up 7 bases and J gave up 5 bases, with 21 bases separating them. The CDR3 length is 15 residues. CDR3 sequence: CASNQPGQSDDEQYF. In DNA form, the CDR3 reads TGTGCCAGCAACCAGCCGGGACAATCGGATGACGAGCAGTACTTC.

The chain is built from TRBV27 and TRBJ1-1, with TRBD1 as a possible D gene (6 bases). Trimming removed 6 bases at V and 3 bases at J, with 14 bases between. The CDR3 spans 14 residues. Looked up from germline, CDR1 is MNHEY and CDR2 is SMNVEV (reference sequence). As DNA, the CDR3 is TGTGCCAGCAGCGCTGAGGGGACATACACTGAAGCTTTCTTT. It yields the protein CASSAEGTYTEAFF.

This chain uses TRBV6-5 with TRBJ1-1; 7 bases are shared with TRBD1. Germline trimming cut 5 bases from V and 3 bases from J; bases unmatched to any gene: 9. The germline gives CDR1 MNHEY, CDR2 SVGAGI. The CDR3 consists of 15 residues. In nucleotides, the CDR3 is TGTGCCAGCAGTCGGTCCGGGACAGCGCACACTGAAGCTTTCTTT. This gives the protein CASSRSGTAHTEAFF.

V gene TRBV18 combines with J gene TRBJ1-2; TRBD1 aligns across 11 bases. Germline loops: CDR1 KGHSH, CDR2 LQKENI. This CDR3 has 17 residues. Trimming cost V 6 bases and J 5 bases; bases outside gene matches: 14. The CDR3 sequence: CASSPRTGGQFFYGYTF. CDR3 coding DNA: TGTGCCAGCTCGCCAAGGACAGGGGGCCAATTCTTTTATGGCTACACCTTC. Combining the CDR3 with reference TRBV18 and TRBJ1-2 gives the whole variable domain NAGVMQNPRHLVRRRGQEARLRCSPMKGHSHVYWYRQLPEEGLKFMVYLQKENIIDESGMPKERFSAEFPKEGPSILRIQQVVRGDSAAYFCASSPRTGGQFFYGYTFGSGTRLTVV.

The V call is TRBV6-5, the J call TRBJ2-3; 7 nucleotides agree with TRBD2. With 2 bases clipped from V and 0 bases from J, the junction kept 5 bases outside the gene matches. CDR1 is MNHEY and CDR2 is SVGAGI in the germline V gene. There are 16 residues in the CDR3. CDR3 protein: CASSYQSGASTDTQYF. The CDR3 coding sequence is TGTGCCAGCAGTTACCAGAGCGGGGCCAGCACAGATACGCAGTATTTT.

This chain joins TRBV11-3 and TRBJ2-1; unclear D gene. Trimming took 5 bases from V and 5 from J, leaving 10 bases between them. From germline, CDR1 is SGHNT and CDR2 YENEEA. The CDR3 runs to 13 residues. CDR3 in DNA: TGTGCCAGCAGCCAAGCTCTTCACAATGAGCAGTTCTTC. As protein: CASSQALHNEQFF.

The rearrangement links TRBV6-1 to TRBJ2-1, with D possibly TRBD2 on 6 matching bases. The V gene's germline CDR1 is MNHNS and CDR2 SASEGT. V shed 4 bases and J shed 4 bases, with 20 bases lying between them. The CDR3 consists of 17 residues. The chain's CDR3 is CASSGPRLAQWYNEQFF. DNA of the CDR3: TGTGCCAGCAGTGGCCCCCGGCTAGCGCAATGGTACAATGAGCAGTTCTTC.

The chain couples TRBV15 to TRBJ2-3; 10 positions match TRBD2. The CDR3 covers 18 residues. V lost 0 bases to trimming and J lost 2 bases; unmatched junction nucleotides: 8. The V gene's germline CDR1 is LNHNV and CDR2 YYDKDF (reference sequence). CDR3 DNA: TGTGCCACCAGCAGAGATTCGGGAACTAGCGGGACCACAGATACGCAGTATTTT. This sequence encodes CATSRDSGTSGTTDTQYF.

The chain combines TRBV15 with TRBJ1-2; D remains unclear. Between the trimmed V and J ends, which lost 5 bases and 8 bases, there was a span of 18 bases. Germline V lookup: CDR1 LNHNV, CDR2 YYDKDF (reference sequence). The length of the CDR3 is 14 residues. Written as DNA, the CDR3 is TGTGCCACCAGCTCTCCCGGACGGGGATTGGGCTACACCTTC. Translation: CATSSPGRGLGYTF.

A few counts support this clone. The chain links TRBV5-1 to TRBJ1-2; unclear D gene. Trimming removed 4 bases at V and 2 bases at J, with 12 bases between. CDR1 and CDR2 (germline): SGHRS, YFSETQ. The CDR3 contains 14 residues. The CDR3 loop is CASSPNGRNYGYTF. The CDR3, as DNA: TGCGCCAGCAGCCCTAACGGGAGAAACTATGGCTACACCTTC.

The V and J genes are TRBV13 and TRBJ2-3; D is undetermined. Between the trimmed V and J ends, which lost 1 base and 3 bases, there was a span of 5 bases. The CDR3 is 13 amino acids. Per germline, CDR1 PRHDT and CDR2 FYEKMQ (reference sequence). The CDR3 sequence is CASSLVGTDTQYF. CDR3 DNA sequence: TGTGCCAGCAGCTTAGTCGGGACAGATACGCAGTATTTT.

This rearrangement joins TRBV19 to TRBJ2-7; D is possibly TRBD1 (6 bases). The CDR3 has 13 amino acids. The germline CDR1 and CDR2 sequences are LNHDA and SQIVND (reference sequence). Trimming cost V 3 bases and J 3 bases, with 9 bases left between them. DNA of the CDR3: TGTGCCAGTAGTATCCTGGGACACTACGAGCAGTACTTC. As protein: CASSILGHYEQYF.

This clone was detected a few times. The chain couples TRBV6-5 to TRBJ2-5; possible D gene TRBD1, 5 bases. The germline V gene has CDR1 MNHEY and CDR2 SVGAGI. CDR3 length equals 15 residues. The V and J ends lost 3 bases and 0 bases respectively, with 11 bases between them. The CDR3 is CASSYGPGYQETQYF. The DNA for the CDR3 is TGTGCCAGCAGTTATGGGCCAGGGTACCAAGAGACCCAGTACTTC.